The 20 T cell receptor beta chains given below trace back to one sample, sequenced in a study of blood T cell repertoires in COVID-19. TCRdb's copy holds only in-frame clones and misses some; the assay was immunoSEQ multiplex PCR. Of some 190,000 clones in the sample, approximately 80% are singletons; the top ten hold approximately 13%. The sequenced sample was peripheral blood. Receptors originate from a woman between 50 and 59 years old with acute or convalescent COVID-19.

The V call is TRBV19, the J call TRBJ2-1, with 9 bases fitting TRBD1. With 6 bases clipped from V and 10 bases from J, the junction kept 10 bases outside the gene matches. The CDR3 runs to 14 residues. Germline V gene sequence: CDR1 LNHDA, CDR2 SQIVND (reference sequence). The CDR3, as DNA: TGTGCCAGTAGCCCAAACAGGGGGCCAGGGGAGCAGTTCTTC. Translation gives CASSPNRGPGEQFF.

V and J are TRBV4-2 and TRBJ1-1; weak D call: TRBD1 (5 bases). This CDR3 spans 16 amino acids. V lost 0 bases and J lost 1, with 12 bases in between. Per the germline V gene, CDR1 is LGHNA and CDR2 is YNFKEQ. The CDR3 sequence: CASSQEPRGQNTEAFF. CDR3 in DNA: TGTGCCAGCAGCCAAGAACCAAGGGGTCAGAACACTGAAGCTTTCTTT.

This rearrangement joins TRBV7-9 to TRBJ2-4, with 7 bases identical to TRBD2. The CDR3 has 16 residues. V trimming: 5 bases; J trimming: 4 bases; junction bases outside the gene matches: 11. CDR1 and CDR2 from the germline V gene are SEHNR and FQNEAQ (reference sequence). The CDR3 here is CASSPGGGRMKNIQYF. The DNA for the CDR3 is TGTGCCAGCAGCCCGGGGGGTGGGCGGATGAAAAACATTCAGTACTTC.

V and J are TRBV29-1 and TRBJ1-2; D possibly corresponds to TRBD1 (5 bases). Per the germline V gene, CDR1 is SQVTM and CDR2 is ANQGSEA. The CDR3 length is 14 residues. Trimming removed 4 bases at V and 6 bases at J, with 18 bases between. CDR3 bases: TGCAGCGTTGGAACCGGCAGGGAAATCAATGGCTACACCTTC. Residues: CSVGTGREINGYTF.

CDR3 region: CASTVRGEGAGGELFF. CDR3 nucleotides: TGTGCCAGCACTGTCAGGGGCGAGGGGGCGGGCGGGGAGCTGTTTTTT. The chain has TRBV2 and TRBJ2-2; 7 nucleotides agree with TRBD1. Per the germline V gene, CDR1 is SNHLY and CDR2 is FYNNEI. V was pared by 7 bases and J by 7 bases, with 15 bases of the junction left unmatched. The CDR3 totals 16 residues.

CDR3 region: CASSPRRDRITDTQYF. The DNA for the CDR3 is TGTGCCAGCAGCCCTCGCCGGGACAGGATCACAGATACGCAGTATTTT. The V and J genes are TRBV14 and TRBJ2-3; 8 bases fit TRBD1. Losses at the gene ends were 4 bases for V and 2 bases for J; bases not matched to a gene: 8. CDR3 length: 16 amino acids. Germline-derived CDR1 and CDR2 are SGHDN and FVKESK. The full variable domain, with the rest looked up from reference TRBV14 and TRBJ2-3, is EAGVTQFPSHSVIEKGQTVTLRCDPISGHDNLYWYRRVMGKEIKFLLHFVKESKQDESGMPNNRFLAERTGGTYSTLKVQPAELEDSGVYFCASSPRRDRITDTQYFGPGTRLTVL.

This clone was observed a few times. V is TRBV15 and J is TRBJ1-6, with TRBD1 as a possible D gene (5 bases). Trimming shortened V by 1 base and J by 7 bases, and 11 bases separated the two germline ends. Germline V gene data show CDR1 as LNHNV and CDR2 as YYDKDF (reference sequence). CDR3 size: 15 residues. The CDR3 region has the DNA TGTGCCACCAGCAGAGCGACAGTTGGGAATTCACCCCTCCACTTT. This codes for CATSRATVGNSPLHF.

This chain connects TRBV6-6 to TRBJ1-5; perhaps TRBD1 as D (6 bases). Per the germline V gene, CDR1 is MNHNY and CDR2 is SVGAGI (reference sequence). This CDR3 spans 13 amino acids. Trimming cost V 10 bases and J 7 bases, with 17 bases left between them. DNA for the CDR3: TGTGCCATACAGGGTGACGTTAAGCAGCCCCAGCATTTT. Translation: CAIQGDVKQPQHF.

The gene calls are TRBV30 and TRBJ1-5; 9 bases are a match to TRBD1. CDR1 is GTSNPN and CDR2 is SVGIG in the germline V gene (reference sequence). After removal of 6 bases from V and 0 bases from J, the junction contained 15 bases not matched to a gene. The CDR3 has 18 amino acids. The CDR3, as DNA: TGTGCCTGCACCCAAACGGGACAGGGCATTTATAGCAATCAGCCCCAGCATTTT. Translation: CACTQTGQGIYSNQPQHF. The full variable domain, with the rest looked up from reference TRBV30 and TRBJ1-5, is SQTIHQWPATLVQPVGSPLSLECTVEGTSNPNLYWYRQAAGRGLQLLFYSVGIGQISSEVPQNLSASRPQDRQFILSSKKLLLSDSGFYLCACTQTGQGIYSNQPQHFGDGTRLSIL.

A single count supports this clone. The CDR3 region is CASSLISSGRYLIYEQYF. CDR3 coding DNA: TGTGCCAGCAGCTTAATCTCTAGCGGGAGGTACCTGATCTACGAGCAGTACTTC. This rearrangement joins TRBV7-8 to TRBJ2-7; 11 nucleotides match TRBD2. The CDR3 extends over 18 amino acids. Per germline, CDR1 SGHVS and CDR2 FQNEAQ. V shed 2 bases, J shed 3 bases, and the junction held 12 bases outside the gene matches.

The chain employs TRBV7-2 and TRBJ2-7; D not resolved. Trimming removed 3 bases from V and 0 bases from J, with 9 bases in between. Germline-derived CDR1 and CDR2 are SGHTA and FQGNSA. The CDR3 is 14 amino acids. The CDR3 sequence is CASSFRGSSYEQYF. The CDR3 nucleotides read TGTGCCAGCAGCTTTCGAGGCAGCTCCTACGAGCAGTACTTC.

In DNA, the CDR3 is TGTGCCTGGAGTGGCACTGCAGGGGGAGGTGGAAACACCATATATTTT. It yields the protein CAWSGTAGGGGNTIYF. The chain links TRBV30 to TRBJ1-3; 7 bases match TRBD1. The CDR3 consists of 16 residues. The germline V gene has CDR1 GTSNPN and CDR2 SVGIG (reference sequence). The trim removed 1 base at V and 3 bases at J, leaving 9 bases unmatched.

The chain joins TRBV10-3 to TRBJ2-2; 8 nucleotides match TRBD2. V was pared by 3 bases and J by 7 bases, with 10 bases of the junction left unmatched. The CDR3 consists of 16 residues. CDR1 is ENHRY and CDR2 is SYGVKD in the germline V gene. CDR3 DNA: TGTGCCATCAGTGAAATCCGGGGGGGCCGAAACGGGGAGCTGTTTTTT. Amino acid sequence: CAISEIRGGRNGELFF.

CDR3 DNA: TGTGCCAGCTCAGCGACAGAGAACACTGAAGCTTTCTTT. Translation: CASSATENTEAFF. This chain links TRBV18 with TRBJ1-1; D is possibly TRBD1 (5 bases). CDR1 is KGHSH and CDR2 is LQKENI in the germline V gene. This CDR3 has 13 amino acids. The V end was cut by 5 bases, the J end by 1 base, with 8 bases between.

The chain joins TRBV30 to TRBJ1-2, with D possibly TRBD1 on 5 matching bases. Per the germline V gene, CDR1 is GTSNPN and CDR2 is SVGIG (reference sequence). This CDR3 comprises 13 residues. Trimming took off 3 bases at V and 2 bases at J, with 10 bases between the two ends. CDR3 coding DNA: TGTGCCTGGAGCCCGGACACCAACTATGGCTACACCTTC. Its protein product is CAWSPDTNYGYTF.

The rearrangement joins TRBV6-5 to TRBJ2-3; TRBD1 aligns across 7 bases. Germline V lookup: CDR1 MNHEY, CDR2 SVGAGI. CDR3 length equals 14 residues. V lost 10 bases and J lost 2; bases outside the gene matches: 9. CDR3 nucleotide sequence: TGTGCCACCAGACAGGGTTGGGTCACAGATACGCAGTATTTT. This sequence encodes CATRQGWVTDTQYF.

This clone was observed once. This sequence joins TRBV24-1 and TRBJ1-5; a possible D gene is TRBD1 (5 bases). The germline CDR1 and CDR2 sequences are KGHDR and SFDVKD. The V gene lost 10 bases and the J gene lost 1 base, with 13 bases spanning the gap. This CDR3 spans 14 amino acids. CDR3 coding DNA: TGTGCCACGGGGGGTGAGGTCAGCAATCAGCCCCAGCATTTT. This encodes CATGGEVSNQPQHF.

This chain connects TRBV5-1 to TRBJ1-1, with D tentatively TRBD1 (6 bases). The germline CDR1 and CDR2 sequences are SGHRS and YFSETQ. V was clipped by 0 bases and J by 0 bases, with 21 bases between them. This CDR3 contains 19 residues. Here the CDR3 reads CASSLAFWGRNTLNTEAFF. The CDR3 DNA reads TGCGCCAGCAGCTTGGCCTTTTGGGGGCGGAATACCCTGAACACTGAAGCTTTCTTT. The whole variable domain, remainder taken from reference TRBV5-1 and TRBJ1-1, is KAGVTQTPRYLIKTRGQQVTLSCSPISGHRSVSWYQQTPGQGLQFLFEYFSETQRNKGNFPGRFSGRQFSNSRSEMNVSTLELGDSALYLCASSLAFWGRNTLNTEAFFGQGTRLTVV.

This rearrangement joins TRBV13 to TRBJ2-7; 7 bases map to TRBD1. Per the germline V gene, CDR1 is PRHDT and CDR2 is FYEKMQ (reference sequence). V shed 4 bases, J shed 2 bases, and the junction held 5 bases outside the gene matches. The length of the CDR3 is 14 residues. CDR3 loop: CASSSGTATYEQYF. The CDR3 DNA follows: TGTGCCAGCAGCTCCGGGACAGCCACCTACGAGCAGTACTTC.

This chain uses TRBV7-2 with TRBJ1-6; no clear D. CDR1 SGHTA and CDR2 FQGNSA come from the germline V gene. V was cut by 5 bases and J by 6 bases, with 11 bases left in between. This CDR3 contains 14 residues. CDR3 loop: CASSRERSNSPLHF. In DNA form, the CDR3 reads TGTGCCAGCAGCCGGGAACGGAGTAATTCACCCCTCCACTTT.